This paragraph covers one TCR beta chain sequence. Its antigen is undetermined. The authors' processing: Owing to the provision of junction-only sequences devoid of quality scores by immunoSEQ, filtering differed. Data came from immunoSEQ multiplex PCR; TCRdb stores just in-frame clones and leaves some out. V and J calls and clone size follow that table, whereas D and trimming were derived from the DNA. The data show about 2 million clones, with less than 95% seen just once and approximately 1% held by the top ten. Naive CD8 populations comprised CD45RO-negative cells positively selected for CCR7, excluding terminally differentiated effector memory CD45RA+ cells. This CDR3 is 13 amino acids long. The trim removed 5 bases at V and 0 bases at J, leaving 0 bases unmatched. Germline V gives CDR1 MGHRA, CDR2 YSYEKL. These data originate in a study of shared clonotypes between healthy human individuals. As for the study in general: Those who served as donors were a couple of women and three men between the ages of 18 and 49. General observations from the study: Investigators expected sequencing depth to affect clonotype sharing among donors.

The specimen was naive CD8+ T cells sorted from blood. V gene TRBV4-1 combines with J gene TRBJ1-2, with TRBD1 identical over 7 bases. The clonotype was recovered from a man aged 18 to 35 in good health. The CDR3 region is CASSDRANYGYTF. For the CDR3, the DNA is TGCGCCAGCAGCGACAGGGCTAACTATGGCTACACCTTC.